The 24 T cell receptor beta chains below all came from one sample that was sequenced in a study of T cell repertoires in cytomegalovirus infection. Using its own MiXCR run on the reads, TCRdb lists one record per CDR3 protein. The sample holds over 250,000 distinct CDR3 sequences, under 25% seen once. Their recognized antigens are unknown. Sequencing was performed on cultured PBMCs, taken from culture after CMV antigen stimulation. The receptors were sampled from a human donor in good health (CMV status not recorded). Some clones in this sample may be carry-over from other donors' samples.

The sample holds a few counts of this clonotype. The chain is built from TRBV7-7 and TRBJ2-3; no reliable D call. The ends were cut back, 4 bases at V and 2 bases at J, with 7 bases in the middle. This CDR3 has 13 amino acids. Germline assignment: CDR1 SSHAT and CDR2 FNYEAQ (reference sequence). CDR3 nucleotides: TGTGCCAGCAGCTCCCGGTACACAGATACGCAGTATTTT. Protein product: CASSSRYTDTQYF.

This clonotype appeared many times. This chain links TRBV6-2 or TRBV6-3 with TRBJ2-5; D may match TRBD1 or TRBD2 (5 bases each). Trimming cost V 2 bases and J 5 bases, with 12 bases left between them. The CDR3 consists of 14 residues. CDR1 is MNHEY, CDR2 SVGEGT, per germline. This chain's CDR3 is CASSYAGTAETQYF. Written as DNA, the CDR3 is TGTGCCAGCAGTTACGCCGGGACGGCGGAGACCCAGTACTTC.

This chain connects TRBV11-2 to TRBJ2-7; D may be TRBD2 (5 bases). The CDR3 loop spans 16 amino acids. The germline V gene encodes CDR1 SGHAT and CDR2 FQNNGV. The V end lost 5 bases, the J end lost 2 bases, and 19 bases lay between the germline ends. The CDR3 sequence is CASSPSLDRGTYEQYV. As DNA, the CDR3 is TGTGCCAGCAGCCCGAGCTTAGATCGGGGAACCTACGAGCAGTACGTC.

The chain has TRBV20-1 and TRBJ2-3, with 10 bases aligning to TRBD2. V was pared by 3 bases and J by 5 bases, with 8 bases of the junction left unmatched. Germline CDR1 reads DFQATT; CDR2 reads SNEGSKA (reference sequence). The CDR3 covers 15 residues. CDR3 region: CSASLLAGVLDTQYF. The CDR3 DNA reads TGCAGTGCTAGTTTGCTAGCGGGAGTCTTAGATACGCAGTATTTT.

V is TRBV7-9 and J is TRBJ1-1, with TRBD1 matching 8 bases. The germline V gene encodes CDR1 SEHNR and CDR2 FQNEAQ (reference sequence). The junction had 9 bases not matched to a gene; V was cut back by 5 bases and J by 1 base. This CDR3 comprises 16 residues. The CDR3 region has the DNA TGTGCCAGCAGCCCCAGACAGGGGCCCCAGAACACTGAAGCTTTCTTT. This gives the protein CASSPRQGPQNTEAFF. Based on the CDR3 plus reference TRBV7-9 and TRBJ1-1, the full variable domain is DTGVSQNPRHKITKRGQNVTFRCDPISEHNRLYWYRQTLGQGPEFLTYFQNEAQLEKSRLLSDRFSAERPKGSFSTLEIQRTEQGDSAMYLCASSPRQGPQNTEAFFGQGTRLTVV.

This clonotype was detected ten times or more. The chain is built from TRBV28 and TRBJ2-1; TRBD2 agrees at 9 bases. The ends lost 5 bases at V and 14 bases at J; junction bases unmatched: 19. The germline V gene encodes CDR1 MDHEN and CDR2 SYDVKM. The CDR3 runs to 16 residues. CDR3 residues: CASSPDGAGGRWGEFF. CDR3 nucleotides: TGTGCCAGCAGTCCCGATGGGGCGGGAGGGCGGTGGGGGGAGTTCTTC.

The chain couples TRBV29-1 to TRBJ2-2; 9 bases line up with TRBD1. Germline lookup yields CDR1 SQVTM and CDR2 ANQGSEA. V dropped 6 bases and J dropped 4; count of bases not matched to a gene: 6. CDR3 length: 14 residues. CDR3 DNA: TGCAGCGTAAAGGACAGGGGAGTCACCGGGGAGCTGTTTTTT. Translation gives CSVKDRGVTGELFF.

This clonotype was seen just once. The chain links TRBV5-5 to TRBJ1-1; D is possibly TRBD1 (6 bases). The germline V gene encodes CDR1 SGHKS and CDR2 YYEKEE (reference sequence). V lost 3 bases and J lost 3, with 15 bases in between. CDR3 length: 15 residues. The CDR3 loop is CASSWEGGAYTEAFF. The CDR3 DNA is TGTGCCAGCAGCTGGGAGGGGGGGGCCTACACTGAAGCTTTCTTT.

In this sample, this clonotype turned up once. The chain carries TRBV28 and TRBJ2-7, with 8 positions matching TRBD2. Germline CDR1 reads MDHEN; CDR2 reads SYDVKM. The junction had 17 bases not matched to a gene; V was cut back by 5 bases and J by 2 bases. The CDR3 sequence is 18 residues long. CDR3 DNA: TGTGCCAGCAGTACCCATAGAACCGGGACTAGAATCGCCTACGAGCAGTACGTC. Translated, it gives CASSTHRTGTRIAYEQYV.

This chain connects TRBV29-1 to TRBJ2-7; 7 bases are shared with TRBD1. V lost 7 bases to trimming and J lost 5 bases; unmatched junction nucleotides: 5. This CDR3 region has 11 residues. Germline lookup yields CDR1 SQVTM and CDR2 ANQGSEA. CDR3 loop: CSGRQGNEQYF. Written as DNA, the CDR3 is TGCAGCGGTCGACAGGGAAACGAGCAGTACTTC.

This clonotype has a count of ten or more. The chain uses TRBV12-3 or TRBV12-4 and TRBJ1-1; possible D gene TRBD1, 6 bases. This CDR3 region has 13 residues. With 5 bases removed from V and 4 bases from J, the gap between germline ends came to 11 bases. CDR3 DNA: TGTGCCAGCAGTCTACGAGGGGGCACTGAAGCTTTCTTT. Translating gives CASSLRGGTEAFF.

This clonotype was seen ten or more times. The rearrangement links TRBV7-9 to TRBJ2-7, with a weak D call TRBD1 (6 bases). In germline, CDR1 is SEHNR, CDR2 FQNEAQ (reference sequence). Trimming took 3 bases from V and 2 from J, leaving 14 bases between them. This CDR3 has 15 residues. The CDR3 protein is CASSLLQGRPYEQYF. CDR3 coding DNA: TGTGCCAGCAGCTTGCTGCAGGGGCGCCCCTACGAGCAGTACTTC.

The genes are TRBV29-1 and TRBJ2-1; no clear D gene. Trimming left V 4 bases short and J 7 bases short, with 23 bases between. This CDR3 region has 16 residues. CDR1 and CDR2 from the germline V gene are SQVTM and ANQGSEA. The CDR3 region has the DNA TGCAGCGTTGGTAGGCCAGGCCCCCGCTCATTAAATGAGCAGTTCTTC. Its translation is CSVGRPGPRSLNEQFF.

Comments on this clonotype: A much more abundant neighbour one base away suggests this may be a read error. The V call is TRBV7-2, the J call TRBJ2-7; unclear D gene. Looked up from germline, CDR1 is SGHTA and CDR2 is FQGNSA. Trimming shortened V by 1 base and J by 6 bases, and 10 bases separated the two germline ends. The CDR3 contains 13 residues. In nucleotides, the CDR3 is TGTGCCAGCAGCTTAGGGGGTTACTGCGAGCAGTACTTC. This translates into CASSLGGYCEQYF.

The chain is built from TRBV29-1 and TRBJ2-1; 12 bases map to TRBD2. Germline CDR1 and CDR2: SQVTM and ANQGSEA. This CDR3 contains 17 residues. The J segment lost 7 bases and the V segment lost 8 bases, leaving 18 bases of the junction unmatched. CDR3 sequence reads: CSLEILATSGSVNEQFF. The CDR3 DNA reads TGCAGCCTCGAAATCCTCGCGACTAGCGGGAGTGTAAATGAGCAGTTCTTC.

The chain joins TRBV12-3 or TRBV12-4 to TRBJ1-6; TRBD1 matches at 11 bases. Losses at the gene ends were 6 bases for V and 7 bases for J; bases not matched to a gene: 2. The CDR3 is 14 residues long. In DNA form, the CDR3 reads TGTGCCAGCAGGGGACAGGGGGTCAATTCACCCCTCCACTTT. Its translation: CASRGQGVNSPLHF.

As for this clonotype: A read error may explain this, as a much larger clone is one base away. This CDR3 reads CAGLGQGFYEQYF. The CDR3 DNA follows: TGTGCCGGGTTAGGACAGGGCTTCTACGAGCAGTACTTC. V usage is TRBV2 and J usage is TRBJ2-7; TRBD1 matches 8 bases. J was trimmed by 3 bases and V by 11 bases; bases with no gene match: 9. The CDR3 totals 13 residues. Germline V gene data show CDR1 as SNHLY and CDR2 as FYNNEI.

CDR3 sequence reads: CASSRLANTGELFF. The DNA for the CDR3 is TGCGCCAGCAGCCGACTAGCGAACACCGGGGAGCTGTTTTTT. V and J are TRBV4-1 and TRBJ2-2; TRBD2 might be the D (6 bases). CDR3 length: 14 amino acids. Looked up from germline, CDR1 is MGHRA and CDR2 is YSYEKL. Trimming removed 4 bases at V and 0 bases at J, with 6 bases between.

This clonotype was counted a few times. The rearrangement uses TRBV9 and TRBJ2-3; TRBD1 is a possible D gene (5 bases). The CDR3 totals 16 residues. V lost 0 bases, J lost 4 bases, and 15 bases lay in between. Germline V gene lookup returns CDR1 SGDLS and CDR2 YYNGEE. Here the CDR3 DNA reads TGTGCCAGCAGCGTAGGGGGCAGGCTCACTCCAGATACGCAGTATTTT. Protein: CASSVGGRLTPDTQYF.

In its sample, this clonotype was seen a few times. CDR3 protein: CASSYSLTADYGYTF. For the CDR3, the DNA is TGTGCCAGCAGTTACTCCCTAACGGCAGACTATGGCTACACCTTC. The gene calls are TRBV6-6 and TRBJ1-2; D is unresolved. V lost 0 bases and J lost 3, with 11 bases in between. The length of the CDR3 is 15 residues. CDR1 and CDR2 from the germline V gene are MNHNY and SVGAGI (reference sequence).

The chain links TRBV10-3 to TRBJ2-2, with D tentatively TRBD2 (6 bases). The germline V gene encodes CDR1 ENHRY and CDR2 SYGVKD. V was trimmed by 0 bases and J by 6 bases, leaving 11 bases between them. This CDR3 has 15 amino acids. Here the CDR3 reads CAISESSGEAGELFF. In DNA, the CDR3 is TGTGCCATCAGTGAGTCGTCGGGGGAGGCCGGGGAGCTGTTTTTT.

This chain links TRBV7-2 with TRBJ2-7; D unresolved. The CDR3 spans 16 residues. Trimming stripped 0 bases from V and 0 bases from J, with 12 bases between. CDR1 and CDR2 (germline): SGHTA, FQGNSA. CDR3 amino acids: CASSLAGRPSSYEQYF. CDR3 in DNA: TGTGCCAGCAGCTTAGCGGGCAGACCAAGCTCCTACGAGCAGTACTTC.

This clonotype was observed at least ten times. The rearrangement links TRBV12-3 or TRBV12-4 to TRBJ2-7, with D tentatively TRBD1 (6 bases). The CDR3 runs 14 residues. With 3 bases removed from V and 3 bases from J, the gap between germline ends came to 12 bases. The CDR3 is CASSLTGDHYEQYF. CDR3 sequence (DNA): TGTGCCAGCAGTTTGACAGGAGACCACTACGAGCAGTACTTC.

The table lists this clonotype with a few counts. V is TRBV11-2 and J is TRBJ2-1, with D uncertain. The CDR3 has 17 amino acids. Germline lookup yields CDR1 SGHAT and CDR2 FQNNGV. V shed 5 bases and J shed 1 base, with 18 bases lying between them. The DNA for the CDR3 is TGTGCCAGCAGCCCCACGATCGGGTTTCGGTCCTACAATGAGCAGTTCTTC. It is translated as CASSPTIGFRSYNEQFF. The complete variable domain, with remaining parts taken from reference TRBV11-2 and TRBJ2-1, reads EAGVAQSPRYKIIEKRQSVAFWCNPISGHATLYWYQQILGQGPKLLIQFQNNGVVDDSQLPKDRFSAERLKGVDSTLKIQPAKLEDSAVYLCASSPTIGFRSYNEQFFGPGTRLTVL.